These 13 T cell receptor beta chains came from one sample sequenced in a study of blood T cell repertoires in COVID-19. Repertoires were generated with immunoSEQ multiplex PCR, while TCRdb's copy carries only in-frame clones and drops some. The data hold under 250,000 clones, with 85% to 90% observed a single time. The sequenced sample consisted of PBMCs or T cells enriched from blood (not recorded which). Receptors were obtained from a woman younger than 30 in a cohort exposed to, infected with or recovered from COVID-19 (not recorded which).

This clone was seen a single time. The CDR3 DNA sequence: TGTGCCAGTAGGGACAGCTCTGGGGCCAACGTCCTGACTTTC. Protein product: CASRDSSGANVLTF. The chain combines TRBV19 with TRBJ2-6; perhaps TRBD1 as D (6 bases). Trimming left V 6 bases short and J 0 bases short, with 6 bases between. In germline, CDR1 is LNHDA, CDR2 SQIVND (reference sequence). The CDR3 covers 14 residues.

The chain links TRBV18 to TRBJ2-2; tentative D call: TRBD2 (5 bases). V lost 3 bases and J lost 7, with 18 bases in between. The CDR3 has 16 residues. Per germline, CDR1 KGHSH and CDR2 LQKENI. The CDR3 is CASSPRIADSGGELFF. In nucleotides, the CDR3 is TGTGCCAGCTCACCCCGAATCGCGGACTCAGGCGGGGAGCTGTTTTTT.

The CDR3 here is CASSSRRDSEAFF. As DNA, the CDR3 is TGTGCCAGCTCCTCCCGCCGGGACAGTGAAGCTTTCTTT. The V gene is TRBV6-5, the J gene TRBJ1-1; 7 nucleotides agree with TRBD1. Germline assignment: CDR1 MNHEY and CDR2 SVGAGI. The CDR3 consists of 13 residues. J was trimmed by 7 bases and V by 8 bases; bases with no gene match: 10.

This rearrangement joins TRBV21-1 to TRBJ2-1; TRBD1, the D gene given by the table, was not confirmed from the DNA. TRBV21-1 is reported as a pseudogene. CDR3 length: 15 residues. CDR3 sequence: CASSCRQNPYNEQFF. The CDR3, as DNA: TGTGCCAGCAGCTGTCGACAGAACCCCTACAATGAGCAGTTCTTC.

The CDR3 coding sequence is TGTGCCAGTAGTAGAGACAGCGACTCCTATGGCTACACCTTC. Translating gives CASSRDSDSYGYTF. The V gene is TRBV19, the J gene TRBJ1-2, with a tentative D call TRBD1 (5 bases). V lost 4 bases, J lost 4 bases, and 13 bases lay in between. Germline V lookup: CDR1 LNHDA, CDR2 SQIVND (reference sequence). The CDR3 runs 14 residues.

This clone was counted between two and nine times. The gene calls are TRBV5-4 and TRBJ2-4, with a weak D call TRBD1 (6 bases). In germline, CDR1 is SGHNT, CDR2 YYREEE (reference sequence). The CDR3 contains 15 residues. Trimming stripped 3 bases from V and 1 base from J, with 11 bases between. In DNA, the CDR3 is TGTGCCAGCAGCTCGGTAGGGGGTGCCAAAAACATTCAGTACTTC. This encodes CASSSVGGAKNIQYF.

The CDR3 spells CASSLGDRLPGNTIYF. The DNA for the CDR3 is TGTGCCAGCAGCTTAGGAGACAGGTTACCGGGAAACACCATATATTTT. The chain carries TRBV7-9 and TRBJ1-3, with D perhaps matching TRBD1 (6 bases). The CDR3 sequence is 16 residues long. Trimming shortened V by 1 base and J by 4 bases, and 14 bases separated the two germline ends. Germline CDR1 and CDR2: SEHNR and FQNEAQ (reference sequence). Filled out from reference TRBV7-9 and TRBJ1-3, the complete variable domain reads DTGVSQNPRHKITKRGQNVTFRCDPISEHNRLYWYRQTLGQGPEFLTYFQNEAQLEKSRLLSDRFSAERPKGSFSTLEIQRTEQGDSAMYLCASSLGDRLPGNTIYFGEGSWLTVV.

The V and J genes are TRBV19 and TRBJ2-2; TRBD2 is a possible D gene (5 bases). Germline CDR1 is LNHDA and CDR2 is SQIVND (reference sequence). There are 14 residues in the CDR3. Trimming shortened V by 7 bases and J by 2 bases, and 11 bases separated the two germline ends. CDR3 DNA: TGTGCCAGTAAAATAGCGATAAACACCGGGGAGCTGTTTTTT. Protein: CASKIAINTGELFF.

CDR3 protein: CASSQDQGLQSYEQYF. The DNA for the CDR3 is TGCGCCAGCAGCCAAGATCAGGGGCTCCAGAGCTACGAGCAGTACTTC. The chain carries TRBV4-1 and TRBJ2-7, with D possibly matching TRBD1 (6 bases). The CDR3 consists of 16 residues. Trimming took off 0 bases at V and 3 bases at J, with 15 bases between the two ends. Germline V gene data show CDR1 as MGHRA and CDR2 as YSYEKL.

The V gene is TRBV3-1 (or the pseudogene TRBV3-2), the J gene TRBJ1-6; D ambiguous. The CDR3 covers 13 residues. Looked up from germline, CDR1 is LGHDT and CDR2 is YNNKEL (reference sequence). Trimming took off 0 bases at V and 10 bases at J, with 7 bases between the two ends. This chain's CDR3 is CASSQDRESPLHF. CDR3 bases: TGTGCCAGCAGCCAAGACCGGGAATCACCCCTCCACTTT.

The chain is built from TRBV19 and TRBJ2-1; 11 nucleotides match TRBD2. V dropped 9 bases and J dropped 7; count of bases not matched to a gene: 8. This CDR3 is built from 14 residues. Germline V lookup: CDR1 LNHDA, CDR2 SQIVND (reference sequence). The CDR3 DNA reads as TGTGCCAGCGGGCTAGCGGGAGGAACGAATGAGCAGTTCTTC. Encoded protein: CASGLAGGTNEQFF.

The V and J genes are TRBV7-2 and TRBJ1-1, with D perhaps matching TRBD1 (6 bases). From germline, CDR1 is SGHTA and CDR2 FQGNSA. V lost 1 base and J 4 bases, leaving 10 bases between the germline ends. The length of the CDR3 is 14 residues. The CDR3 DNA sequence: TGTGCCAGCAGCTTAGTGTACAGGGCCACTGAAGCTTTCTTT. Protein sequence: CASSLVYRATEAFF.

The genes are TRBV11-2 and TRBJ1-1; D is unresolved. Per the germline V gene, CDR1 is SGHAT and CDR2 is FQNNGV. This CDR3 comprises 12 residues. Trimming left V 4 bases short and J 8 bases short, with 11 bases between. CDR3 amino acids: CASSYPQAEAFF. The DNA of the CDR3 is TGTGCCAGCAGCTACCCCCAGGCCGAAGCTTTCTTT.